Sequencing of this T cell receptor (beta chain) was carried out in a study of T cell responses to AZD1222 COVID-19 vaccine. Germline lookup yields CDR1 SNHLY and CDR2 FYNNEI. The CDR3 contains 14 residues. The junction had 9 bases not matched to a gene; V was cut back by 6 bases and J by 6 bases. Generated by immunoSEQ multiplex PCR, the TCRdb table keeps only in-frame clones and is missing some. The sample holds 100,000 or so clones; 70% to 90% are singletons and the top ten take 4% to 5%. The material sequenced was peripheral blood, taken on day 0 of MenACWY control vaccination. V is TRBV2 and J is TRBJ1-2; 8 nucleotides match TRBD1. This receptor was identified in an adult in good health. This chain's CDR3 is CASRGTGPRNGYTF. The CDR3 nucleotides are TGTGCCAGCAGGGGGACAGGCCCTCGGAATGGCTACACCTTC.